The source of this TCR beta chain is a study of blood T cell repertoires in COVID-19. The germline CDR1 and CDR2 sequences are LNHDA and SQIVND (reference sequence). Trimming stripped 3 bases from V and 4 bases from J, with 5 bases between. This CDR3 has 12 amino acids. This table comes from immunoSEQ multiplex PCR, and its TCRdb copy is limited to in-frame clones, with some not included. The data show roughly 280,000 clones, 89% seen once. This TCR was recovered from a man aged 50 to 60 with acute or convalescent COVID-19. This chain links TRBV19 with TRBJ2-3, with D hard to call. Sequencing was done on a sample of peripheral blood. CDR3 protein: CASSIPSDTQYF. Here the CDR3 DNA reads TGTGCCAGTAGTATCCCCTCAGATACGCAGTATTTT.